The present entry profiles one T cell receptor beta chain with its context. The antigen remains undetermined. These data come from a study of radiotherapy plus CTLA-4 blockade in lung cancer. Study results and caveats: Radiotherapy plus ipilimumab was followed by expansion in blood of tumor-derived TCR clones.

Sequenced by immunoSEQ multiplex PCR; TCRdb stores in-frame clones only, minus some. The table records approximately 39,000 clones, just under 75% of them present only once. V shed 4 bases and J 2 bases; nucleotides not matched to a gene: 7. Germline CDR1 and CDR2: MGHRA and YSYEKL. This CDR3 has 16 amino acids. The chain couples TRBV4-1 to TRBJ1-2; 10 bases line up with TRBD1. The source was peripheral blood, collected from a patient treated with radiotherapy plus ipilimumab. The source of this sequence is a human donor with non-small cell lung cancer who had stable disease on radiotherapy plus ipilimumab. The CDR3 nucleotides read TGCGCCAGCAGCCCGGTTACGGGACAGGGGAACTATGGCTACACCTTC. Its translation is CASSPVTGQGNYGYTF.